These 17 T cell receptor beta chains share one sample of origin, sequenced in a study of monozygotic twins with inflammatory bowel disease. With the 5' RACE reads reprocessed, TCRdb shows one record per CDR3 protein and no DNA. The sample includes around 230,000 distinct CDR3 sequences. The specimen was blood. The receptors were gathered from a human donor with ulcerative colitis or Crohn's disease, or a healthy co-twin of an affected twin (not recorded which).

The chain has TRBV5-1 and TRBJ1-1; the TRBD1 assignment by TCRdb is unverifiable without DNA. The length of the CDR3 is 16 residues. Germline CDR1 reads SGHRS; CDR2 reads YFSETQ. The CDR3 here is CASSLGPQGMNTEAFF.

The genes are TRBV20-1 and TRBJ2-5; there is no DNA to check the TCRdb D call of TRBD1. CDR1 and CDR2 (germline): DFQATT, SNEGSKA (reference sequence). The CDR3 loop spans 14 amino acids. This chain's CDR3 is CSARPGANQETQYF.

This chain connects TRBV6-6 to TRBJ2-1; TCRdb designates TRBD1, a call that cannot be tested without DNA. CDR1 and CDR2 (germline): MNHNY, SVGAGI (reference sequence). The CDR3 has 14 amino acids. The CDR3 loop reads CASRQSTGNNEQFF.

CDR3 in amino acids: CASSFIPAGEAKKAKNIQYF. This rearrangement joins TRBV5-4 to TRBJ2-4; as DNA is missing, the TRBD2 call by TCRdb cannot be tested. The CDR3 runs to 20 residues. Germline CDR1 and CDR2: SGHNT and YYREEE (reference sequence).

This sequence joins TRBV2 and TRBJ2-2. The CDR3 totals 11 residues. Germline CDR1 reads SNHLY; CDR2 reads FYNNEI. The chain's CDR3 is CASIEAGELFF.

J is TRBJ1-6 and V is TRBV20-1; TCRdb's D gene call, TRBD1, goes unchecked for lack of DNA. In germline, CDR1 is DFQATT, CDR2 SNEGSKA (reference sequence). The CDR3 extends over 16 amino acids. CDR3 region: CSALNLRGRGNSPLHF.

V usage is TRBV5-1 and J usage is TRBJ2-3; TCRdb reports TRBD2, a call that lacks DNA to check it against. CDR3 size: 15 residues. Looked up from germline, CDR1 is SGHRS and CDR2 is YFSETQ. CDR3 residues: CASTQTSGTTDTQYF.

The V and J genes are TRBV10-3 and TRBJ2-1; with no DNA, the TCRdb D assignment of TRBD1 cannot be verified. The length of the CDR3 is 15 residues. The germline V gene encodes CDR1 ENHRY and CDR2 SYGVKD. CDR3 protein: CAISPSGDSYNEQFF.

The J gene is TRBJ2-2, the V gene TRBV6-5; TCRdb's D call, TRBD1, is unchecked because there is no DNA. CDR1 is MNHEY, CDR2 SVGAGI, per germline. CDR3 length: 16 residues. The CDR3 protein is CASSYSGQANTGELFF.

This chain's CDR3 is CASNAGRGDSGANVLTF. J is TRBJ2-6 and V is TRBV5-1; TCRdb indicates TRBD1, and absent DNA this call remains unverified. Looked up from germline, CDR1 is SGHRS and CDR2 is YFSETQ. The CDR3 totals 17 residues.

The chain joins TRBV7-3 to TRBJ2-7; absent DNA, TCRdb's TRBD1 call cannot be checked. The CDR3 is 13 amino acids. In germline, CDR1 is SGHTA, CDR2 FQGTGA. This chain's CDR3 is CASSLFPVSEQYF.

The CDR3 is CASRFGGETQYF. V usage is TRBV7-9 and J usage is TRBJ2-5. The CDR3 is 12 amino acids. The germline gives CDR1 SEHNR, CDR2 FQNEAQ (reference sequence).

The chain has TRBV6-2 or TRBV6-3 and TRBJ1-1. The CDR3 length is 13 residues. Germline CDR1 and CDR2: MNHEY and SVGEGT. The CDR3 sequence: CASSQVMRTEAFF.

This chain connects TRBV6-4 to TRBJ1-4; TCRdb returns TRBD1, unconfirmable since there is no DNA. This CDR3 has 19 residues. Germline V gene sequence: CDR1 MRHNA, CDR2 SNTAGT. CDR3 sequence: CASSPTPGRSTRRHEKLFF.

The V and J genes are TRBV4-1 and TRBJ1-5; without DNA, the TCRdb call of TRBD1 cannot be checked. This CDR3 is 17 amino acids long. Per the germline V gene, CDR1 is MGHRA and CDR2 is YSYEKL. Here the CDR3 reads CASSQGMLGLGNQPQHF.

The chain has TRBV27 and TRBJ2-3. The CDR3 consists of 15 residues. Germline V lookup: CDR1 MNHEY, CDR2 SMNVEV (reference sequence). CDR3 loop: CASSLLSGFPDTQYF.

The chain has TRBV18 and TRBJ1-1. The CDR3 totals 15 residues. CDR1 is KGHSH, CDR2 LQKENI, per germline. CDR3: CASSPRSGLNTEAFF.